The 25 T cell receptor beta chains reported below all come from one sample, sequenced in a study of cytomegalovirus exposure and HLA in healthy donors. The PCR used 60 Vbeta and 13 Jbeta primers. Sequenced by immunoSEQ multiplex PCR; TCRdb stores in-frame clones only, minus some. The sample lists fewer than 250,000 clones, 75% to 90% occurring once. Sequenced material: PBMCs. The receptors derive from a boy aged 2-9 years in good health and CMV-seronegative.

The V call is TRBV5-6, the J call TRBJ2-7; D unresolved. Germline V CDR1 and CDR2: SGHDT, YYEEEE. The CDR3 length is 13 residues. V gave up 1 base and J gave up 6 bases, with 11 bases separating them. The CDR3 nucleotides read TGTGCCAGCAGCTTGACACATTTTACCGAGCAGTACTTC. Translated, it gives CASSLTHFTEQYF.

The CDR3 DNA follows: TGTGCCAGCAGTGTGCAGGGGGCGTCACCCCTCCACTTT. Its translation is CASSVQGASPLHF. The gene calls are TRBV6-1 and TRBJ1-6; 8 bases line up with TRBD1. J was trimmed by 10 bases and V by 4 bases; bases with no gene match: 3. The CDR3 runs 13 residues. The germline CDR1 and CDR2 sequences are MNHNS and SASEGT.

The J gene is TRBJ2-1, the V gene TRBV27, with D perhaps matching TRBD1 (5 bases). Per germline, CDR1 MNHEY and CDR2 SMNVEV (reference sequence). This CDR3 has 13 amino acids. Trimming left V 3 bases short and J 8 bases short, with 11 bases between. CDR3 coding DNA: TGTGCCAGCAGTTTCGTCCTAGGGGATGAGCAGTTCTTC. Translating gives CASSFVLGDEQFF.

CDR3: CASSPDTEETQYF. CDR3 DNA sequence: TGTGCCAGCAGCCCGGACACCGAAGAGACCCAGTACTTC. The V and J genes are TRBV5-6 and TRBJ2-5; possibly TRBD1 for D (5 bases). The germline V gene has CDR1 SGHDT and CDR2 YYEEEE. The CDR3 runs 13 residues. V was trimmed by 4 bases and J by 3 bases, leaving 10 bases between them.

The V and J genes are TRBV4-2 and TRBJ1-4, with 9 bases fitting TRBD1. Per germline, CDR1 LGHNA and CDR2 YNFKEQ. CDR3 length: 17 residues. V dropped 4 bases and J dropped 5; count of bases not matched to a gene: 11. In DNA form, the CDR3 reads TGTGCCAGCAGCCCTCCTACCGGGACAGGGCGGAATGAAAAACTGTTTTTT. It yields the protein CASSPPTGTGRNEKLFF.

The chain links TRBV4-1 to TRBJ2-1, with unresolved D. The CDR3 spans 13 residues. V shed 3 bases and J shed 10 bases, with 13 bases lying between them. Germline V gives CDR1 MGHRA, CDR2 YSYEKL. This CDR3 is CASSHMSAQEQFF. The DNA of the CDR3 is TGCGCCAGCAGCCACATGAGCGCTCAGGAGCAGTTCTTC.

The J gene is TRBJ2-3, the V gene TRBV6-1; 10 bases are a match to TRBD2. Germline CDR1 reads MNHNS; CDR2 reads SASEGT. The CDR3 is 15 amino acids. Trimming at V came to 5 bases and at J to 2 bases, leaving 4 bases not matched to a gene. The CDR3, as DNA: TGTGCCAGCAGTCCGGGACTAGCGTTCACAGATACGCAGTATTTT. Its protein is CASSPGLAFTDTQYF.

The chain recombines TRBV6-6 with TRBJ2-5; D is perhaps TRBD1 (5 bases). The V end lost 0 bases, the J end lost 0 bases, and 5 bases lay between the germline ends. This CDR3 spans 14 amino acids. Per the germline V gene, CDR1 is MNHNY and CDR2 is SVGAGI (reference sequence). The CDR3 bases are TGTGCCAGCAGTTACTCGACAGACCAAGAGACCCAGTACTTC. It translates to CASSYSTDQETQYF.

With respect to this clone: At the DNA level, this CDR3 is encoded by other sequences in the same sample as well. The V and J genes are TRBV9 and TRBJ2-5; D is perhaps TRBD2 (5 bases). CDR1 and CDR2 (germline): SGDLS, YYNGEE. This CDR3 region has 14 residues. V lost 1 base and J lost 2, with 9 bases in between. The CDR3 reads CASSVSSGQETQYF. DNA for the CDR3: TGTGCCAGCAGCGTAAGCAGCGGACAAGAGACCCAGTACTTC. Complete variable domain (other parts from reference TRBV9 and TRBJ2-5): DSGVTQTPKHLITATGQRVTLRCSPRSGDLSVYWYQQSLDQGLQFLIQYYNGEERAKGNILERFSAQQFPDLHSELNLSSLELGDSALYFCASSVSSGQETQYFGPGTRLLVL.

V usage is TRBV28 and J usage is TRBJ2-2, with TRBD2 identical over 13 bases. CDR1 is MDHEN and CDR2 is SYDVKM in the germline V gene. This CDR3 spans 17 amino acids. The trim removed 8 bases at V and 5 bases at J, leaving 11 bases unmatched. The CDR3 DNA is TGTGCCAGCCGGACCACGTGGGGACTAGCGGGGACCGGGGAGCTGTTTTTT. Its translation is CASRTTWGLAGTGELFF.

V usage is TRBV30 and J usage is TRBJ2-4; 14 nucleotides match TRBD2. Trimming removed 3 bases from V and 8 bases from J; junction bases left unmatched: 6. The CDR3 sequence is 15 residues long. CDR1 and CDR2 from the germline V gene are GTSNPN and SVGIG (reference sequence). CDR3 nucleotide sequence: TGTGCCTGGAGGGCCGGGACTAGCGGGAGAGACATTCAGTACTTC. Translated, it gives CAWRAGTSGRDIQYF.

The chain has TRBV2 and TRBJ2-5; D gene ambiguous. With the DNA end fitting TRBJ2-7 better, the J assignment may be wrong. Germline loops: CDR1 SNHLY, CDR2 FYNNEI. The CDR3 length is 15 residues. This chain's CDR3 is CASSESRLSTYEQYF. CDR3 sequence (DNA): TGTGCCAGCAGTGAAAGCCGCCTGTCCACCTACGAGCAGTACTTC.

This clone was counted a few times. V usage is TRBV6-1 and J usage is TRBJ1-1; D remains unclear. CDR1 MNHNS and CDR2 SASEGT come from the germline V gene. Deletions cut 1 base from V and 0 bases from J, with 6 bases between. CDR3 size: 14 residues. The CDR3 spells CASSEGPVNTEAFF. Here the CDR3 DNA reads TGTGCCAGCAGTGAAGGCCCGGTGAACACTGAAGCTTTCTTT.

The J gene is TRBJ1-2, the V gene TRBV14, with 7 nucleotides matching TRBD1. The length of the CDR3 is 15 residues. The germline V gene encodes CDR1 SGHDN and CDR2 FVKESK. Germline trimming cut 0 bases from V and 8 bases from J; bases unmatched to any gene: 9. The CDR3 is CASSQDAGGIEGYTF. The CDR3 coding sequence is TGTGCCAGCAGCCAAGATGCAGGGGGTATCGAAGGCTACACCTTC.

The chain combines TRBV6-1 with TRBJ1-6; the D is unclear. The germline V gene encodes CDR1 MNHNS and CDR2 SASEGT. The CDR3 sequence is 15 residues long. V lost 1 base, J lost 11 bases, and 15 bases lay in between. The CDR3: CASSEDLAGPAPLHF. The CDR3 DNA reads TGTGCCAGCAGTGAAGACTTGGCAGGCCCTGCACCCCTCCACTTT.

The chain combines TRBV5-1 with TRBJ2-5; D might be TRBD2 (5 bases). The germline gives CDR1 SGHRS, CDR2 YFSETQ. Trimming shortened V by 3 bases and J by 1 base, and 10 bases separated the two germline ends. The CDR3 is made up of 14 amino acids. The CDR3 here is CASSYRGVQETQYF. The CDR3 DNA follows: TGCGCCAGCAGCTACCGGGGAGTCCAAGAGACCCAGTACTTC.

This chain joins TRBV7-9 and TRBJ2-5; D might be TRBD2 (6 bases). The end of the DNA is better explained by TRBJ2-7, so the J call may be wrong. The CDR3 consists of 18 residues. The germline V gene encodes CDR1 SEHNR and CDR2 FQNEAQ (reference sequence). CDR3 nucleotide sequence: TGTGCCAGCAGCTCCACCGATCATGAGGGACTGATGGCCTACGAGCAGTACTTC. Encoded protein: CASSSTDHEGLMAYEQYF.

The DNA of the CDR3 is TGTGCCAGCGGCAACAGGGCGCTGAACACTGAAGCTTTCTTT. This codes for CASGNRALNTEAFF. The rearrangement uses TRBV28 and TRBJ1-1, with D possibly TRBD1 on 6 matching bases. V was cut by 8 bases and J by 0 bases, with 13 bases left in between. Germline CDR1 reads MDHEN; CDR2 reads SYDVKM. This CDR3 has 14 amino acids. The entire variable domain, with the rest obtained from reference TRBV28 and TRBJ1-1, is as follows: DVKVTQSSRYLVKRTGEKVFLECVQDMDHENMFWYRQDPGLGLRLIYFSYDVKMKEKGDIPEGYSVSREKKERFSLILESASTNQTSMYLCASGNRALNTEAFFGQGTRLTVV.

This rearrangement joins TRBV29-1 to TRBJ2-1; the match to TRBD1 covers 8 bases. The CDR3 has 14 amino acids. Germline CDR1 is SQVTM and CDR2 is ANQGSEA. V lost 5 bases, J lost 7 bases, and 10 bases stayed unmatched. CDR3 in amino acids: CSVLRQGRVNEQFF. The CDR3 DNA follows: TGCAGCGTTCTGAGACAGGGGCGCGTGAATGAGCAGTTCTTC.

This clone was recorded a few times. The chain couples TRBV16 to TRBJ1-1, with a possible D match to TRBD1 (6 bases). CDR1 KGHSY and CDR2 FQNENV come from the germline V gene. V was cut by 4 bases and J by 6 bases, with 15 bases left in between. CDR3 length: 14 amino acids. DNA of the CDR3: TGTGCCAGCAGCCTCCAAGGGGGAAACCCTGAAGCTTTCTTT. Protein: CASSLQGGNPEAFF.

The J gene is TRBJ1-2, the V gene TRBV27, with 9 bases lining up with TRBD1. The germline gives CDR1 MNHEY, CDR2 SMNVEV (reference sequence). V was pared by 2 bases and J by 8 bases, with 15 bases of the junction left unmatched. The CDR3 has 17 residues. CDR3 nucleotides: TGTGCCAGCAGTTTACGCAGTACAGGGGGCTCTTTAAAGGGCTACACCTTC. This codes for CASSLRSTGGSLKGYTF.

As concerns this clone: This sample includes further DNA sequences coding for the same CDR3. V gene TRBV27 combines with J gene TRBJ2-3; 12 bases agree with TRBD2. The V gene's germline CDR1 is MNHEY and CDR2 SMNVEV (reference sequence). Losses at the gene ends were 2 bases for V and 4 bases for J; bases not matched to a gene: 4. The CDR3 extends over 16 amino acids. This CDR3 reads CASSLLAGGPADTQYF. CDR3 bases: TGTGCCAGCAGTTTACTAGCGGGAGGGCCAGCAGATACGCAGTATTTT.

V and J are TRBV7-3 and TRBJ2-5; the match to TRBD2 covers 8 bases. CDR3 size: 15 residues. From germline, CDR1 is SGHTA and CDR2 FQGTGA. With 5 bases clipped from V and 5 bases from J, the junction kept 10 bases outside the gene matches. The CDR3 reads CASSPSSGGYETQYF. CDR3 coding DNA: TGTGCCAGCAGCCCTTCCAGCGGGGGTTATGAGACCCAGTACTTC. Full variable domain (rest looked up from reference TRBV7-3 and TRBJ2-5): GAGVSQTPSNKVTEKGKYVELRCDPISGHTALYWYRQSLGQGPEFLIYFQGTGAADDSGLPNDRFFAVRPEGSVSTLKIQRTERGDSAVYLCASSPSSGGYETQYFGPGTRLLVL.

The chain employs TRBV7-3 and TRBJ2-1, with D perhaps TRBD2 (6 bases). In germline, CDR1 is SGHTA, CDR2 FQGTGA. Trimming stripped 2 bases from V and 2 bases from J, with 19 bases between. This CDR3 is 18 amino acids long. CDR3 in DNA: TGTGCCAGCAGCTTATTAGGCGGACTACCGCAAACCTACAATGAGCAGTTCTTC. It codes for CASSLLGGLPQTYNEQFF. The whole variable domain, remainder taken from reference TRBV7-3 and TRBJ2-1, is GAGVSQTPSNKVTEKGKYVELRCDPISGHTALYWYRQSLGQGPEFLIYFQGTGAADDSGLPNDRFFAVRPEGSVSTLKIQRTERGDSAVYLCASSLLGGLPQTYNEQFFGPGTRLTVL.

On this clone itself: Without the conserved terminal phenylalanine or tryptophan, this CDR3 likely stems from a read error. Because the CDR3's place on the DNA is in doubt, the DNA is left out and the CDR3 is given as listed by TCRdb. The rearrangement links TRBV30 to TRBJ1-1. Germline V CDR1 and CDR2: GTSNPN, SVGIG (reference sequence). With termini counted, the CDR3 has 9 amino acids. The CDR3 sequence: CAWIREGRI.